Below, 16 T cell receptor beta chains from the same sample are listed, as sequenced in a study of blood T cell repertoires in COVID-19. Measured with immunoSEQ multiplex PCR; TCRdb has only the in-frame clones, and not every one. The table shows fewer than 350,000 clones, with under 90% occurring only once. Sequenced material: PBMCs or T cells enriched from blood (not recorded which). The receptors derive from a man aged 60 to 75 who had recovered from COVID-19.

This clone has just one count. The V gene is TRBV7-2, the J gene TRBJ2-3; 8 bases agree with TRBD2. V lost 5 bases to trimming and J lost 2 bases; unmatched junction nucleotides: 9. This CDR3 is 16 amino acids long. Germline assignment: CDR1 SGHTA and CDR2 FQGNSA. The CDR3 DNA reads as TGTGCCAGCAGCCCCCAAGGTAGCGGGATCACAGATACGCAGTATTTT. The encoded protein is CASSPQGSGITDTQYF. Drawing the rest from reference TRBV7-2 and TRBJ2-3, the complete variable domain is GAGVSQSPSNKVTEKGKDVELRCDPISGHTALYWYRQSLGQGLEFLIYFQGNSAPDKSGLPSDRFSAERTGGSVSTLTIQRTQQEDSAVYLCASSPQGSGITDTQYFGPGTRLTVL.

The chain joins TRBV5-1 to TRBJ2-1; 11 positions match TRBD2. There are 16 residues in the CDR3. Looked up from germline, CDR1 is SGHRS and CDR2 is YFSETQ. V lost 0 bases to trimming and J lost 7 bases; unmatched junction nucleotides: 6. CDR3 loop: CASSLDRLAGGNEQFF. Here the CDR3 DNA reads TGCGCCAGCAGCTTGGACCGGCTAGCGGGAGGAAATGAGCAGTTCTTC.

V usage is TRBV5-1 and J usage is TRBJ2-6, with 8 bases matching TRBD1. Germline CDR1 SGHRS, CDR2 YFSETQ. CDR3 length equals 18 residues. J gave up 4 bases and V 1 base, and 10 bases lay outside the gene matches. The CDR3 DNA follows: TGCGCCAGCAGCTTGTATTCTCAGGGGGCCACAGGGGCCAACGTCCTGACTTTC. Amino acids: CASSLYSQGATGANVLTF.

The chain uses TRBV5-6 and TRBJ1-2; the match to TRBD1 covers 8 bases. V lost 7 bases and J lost 0; bases outside the gene matches: 8. The germline CDR1 and CDR2 sequences are SGHDT and YYEEEE. CDR3 length equals 15 residues. CDR3 in DNA: TGTGCCAGCTGGACAGGGTCTATCCCTAACTATGGCTACACCTTC. Amino acid sequence: CASWTGSIPNYGYTF.

CDR3 bases: TGTGCCAGCAGCCCCAACGGACTAGCGGGTAACAATGAGCAGTTCTTC. Its translation: CASSPNGLAGNNEQFF. The gene calls are TRBV14 and TRBJ2-1; 11 bases agree with TRBD2. Germline V gene data show CDR1 as SGHDN and CDR2 as FVKESK. The CDR3 runs to 16 residues. V trimming: 4 bases; J trimming: 5 bases; junction bases outside the gene matches: 7.

Written as DNA, the CDR3 is TGTGCCAGCAGTGATTCTAGCGGGGGGGATGAGCAGTTCTTC. Its translation is CASSDSSGGDEQFF. The J gene is TRBJ2-1, the V gene TRBV2; 12 bases align to TRBD2. Unmatched junction bases numbered 2, after V lost 3 bases and J lost 8 bases. The CDR3 covers 14 residues. Germline CDR1 and CDR2: SNHLY and FYNNEI.

The chain combines TRBV19 with TRBJ1-2, with 7 bases identical to TRBD1. The CDR3 loop spans 15 amino acids. CDR1 and CDR2 from the germline V gene are LNHDA and SQIVND (reference sequence). V gave up 6 bases and J gave up 1 base; unmatched junction bases: 8. The CDR3 loop reads CASRDPGTVNYGYTF. Written as DNA, the CDR3 is TGTGCCAGTAGGGACCCCGGGACAGTTAACTATGGCTACACCTTC.

The rearrangement joins TRBV5-1 to TRBJ2-3; 10 positions agree with TRBD1. The germline CDR1 and CDR2 sequences are SGHRS and YFSETQ. J lost 1 base, V lost 0 bases, and 2 bases had no gene match. There are 16 residues in the CDR3. CDR3 region: CASSLGTGGGTDTQYF. Written as DNA, the CDR3 is TGCGCCAGCAGCTTGGGGACAGGGGGAGGCACAGATACGCAGTATTTT.

The genes are TRBV6-1 and TRBJ1-5; TRBD1 is a possible D gene (5 bases). The V gene lost 4 bases and the J gene lost 5 bases, with 18 bases spanning the gap. The CDR3 runs 16 residues. CDR1 is MNHNS, CDR2 SASEGT, per germline. CDR3 bases: TGTGCCAGCAGTGGTCCAGGGCAGGGCCCCCATCAGCCCCAGCATTTT. Encoded protein: CASSGPGQGPHQPQHF.

Only one count was recorded for this clone. The CDR3 DNA reads as TGTGCCAGTAGTATCGCTGAAGCTTTCTTT. As protein: CASSIAEAFF. The chain combines TRBV19 with TRBJ1-1; D is unclear. In germline, CDR1 is LNHDA, CDR2 SQIVND (reference sequence). This CDR3 has 10 amino acids. V dropped 3 bases and J dropped 6 bases, with 2 bases sitting between them.

The chain recombines TRBV18 with TRBJ2-3; D gene unclear. The CDR3 totals 14 residues. Per the germline V gene, CDR1 is KGHSH and CDR2 is LQKENI. The V end was cut by 2 bases, the J end by 5 bases, with 11 bases between. The CDR3 loop reads CASSPDIVLDTQYF. CDR3 coding DNA: TGTGCCAGCTCACCAGACATTGTTTTAGATACGCAGTATTTT.

The CDR3 protein is CASSLFGGPVFEQYF. The CDR3 nucleotides read TGTGCCAGCAGTTTATTCGGGGGGCCGGTTTTCGAGCAGTACTTC. The V and J genes are TRBV28 and TRBJ2-7, with D possibly matching TRBD2 (7 bases). Germline V gene lookup returns CDR1 MDHEN and CDR2 SYDVKM. Trimming took 1 base from V and 6 from J, leaving 16 bases between them. The CDR3 length is 15 residues.

The V gene is TRBV28, the J gene TRBJ2-3, with 10 bases lining up with TRBD2. This CDR3 spans 15 amino acids. Germline CDR1 MDHEN, CDR2 SYDVKM. V shed 2 bases and J 5 bases; nucleotides not matched to a gene: 4. CDR3 bases: TGTGCCAGCAGTTTACTAGCGGGGGCCGGAGATACGCAGTATTTT. This encodes CASSLLAGAGDTQYF.

This clone has more than one count but fewer than ten. The chain has TRBV5-1 and TRBJ2-7; 7 bases are a match to TRBD2. Trimming cost V 3 bases and J 6 bases; bases outside gene matches: 9. CDR3 length: 14 amino acids. CDR1 is SGHRS and CDR2 is YFSETQ in the germline V gene. The CDR3 region is CASSSGLTPTEQYF. Here the CDR3 DNA reads TGCGCCAGCAGCTCGGGACTAACCCCTACCGAGCAGTACTTC. Full variable domain (remainder filled in from reference TRBV5-1 and TRBJ2-7): KAGVTQTPRYLIKTRGQQVTLSCSPISGHRSVSWYQQTPGQGLQFLFEYFSETQRNKGNFPGRFSGRQFSNSRSEMNVSTLELGDSALYLCASSSGLTPTEQYFGPGTRLTVT.

With regard to this clone: Other DNA sequences of this sample code for an identical CDR3. The gene calls are TRBV24-1 and TRBJ2-3, with D tentatively TRBD2 (6 bases). The CDR3 contains 14 residues. Trimming removed 5 bases from V and 0 bases from J, with 8 bases in between. Looked up from germline, CDR1 is KGHDR and CDR2 is SFDVKD. The DNA for the CDR3 is TGTGCCACCAGTGGGGGGACTAGCACAGATACGCAGTATTTT. Encoded protein: CATSGGTSTDTQYF.

This clone showed up just a few times. V and J are TRBV2 and TRBJ1-1; a weak D match, TRBD1 (5 bases). Trimming shortened V by 10 bases and J by 1 base, and 7 bases separated the two germline ends. The CDR3 has 11 residues. The germline V gene encodes CDR1 SNHLY and CDR2 FYNNEI. The CDR3 region has the DNA TGTGCCACTGGACAGAACACTGAAGCTTTCTTT. This codes for CATGQNTEAFF.